What follows are 14 T cell receptor beta chains derived from one specimen sequenced in a study of blood T cells in healthy people across ages. The second PCR ran roughly 6 to 11 cycles with a sample-barcoded 5' primer and J-beta primers. TCRdb re-called the 5' RACE reads through MiXCR, storing one row per CDR3 protein. The data contain fewer than 2,000,000 distinct CDR3 sequences, 30% to 40% of them singletons. What was sequenced was blood. These receptors all stem from a human donor in good health.

The sample holds a few counts of this clonotype. The chain recombines TRBV10-3 with TRBJ2-5, with D maybe TRBD2 (6 bases). The germline gives CDR1 ENHRY, CDR2 SYGVKD. Trimming shortened V by 8 bases and J by 1 base, and 8 bases separated the two germline ends. CDR3 size: 12 residues. The CDR3 bases are TGTGCCATCGGGGGGTCCCAAGAGACCCAGTACTTC. Amino acids: CAIGGSQETQYF.

The chain employs TRBV2 and TRBJ1-5; D unresolved. Trimming pared 4 bases from V and 6 bases from J, leaving 19 bases between. CDR1 is SNHLY and CDR2 is FYNNEI in the germline V gene. CDR3 length: 16 residues. The CDR3: CASSATQADRGQPQHF. CDR3 DNA sequence: TGTGCCAGCAGTGCAACACAAGCAGACCGTGGTCAGCCCCAGCATTTT.

The chain uses TRBV5-5 and TRBJ1-1; a possible D gene is TRBD1 (5 bases). The CDR3 extends over 14 amino acids. V lost 7 bases to trimming and J lost 6 bases, with 19 bases between them. Germline V CDR1 and CDR2: SGHKS, YYEKEE (reference sequence). The CDR3 is CASCPPGRGAEAFF. The CDR3 DNA reads TGTGCCAGCTGCCCCCCCGGGCGAGGGGCTGAAGCTTTCTTT.

The V call is TRBV7-2, the J call TRBJ2-5; no reliable D call. The CDR3 is 13 residues long. V was pared by 8 bases and J by 2 bases, with 12 bases between. Germline assignment: CDR1 SGHTA and CDR2 FQGNSA. The CDR3 DNA is TGTGCCAGCCGGATAGCTACTCAAGAGACCCAGTACTTC. Translated: CASRIATQETQYF.

This chain uses TRBV29-1 with TRBJ2-5; TRBD1 agrees at 7 bases. This CDR3 has 12 residues. Per the germline V gene, CDR1 is SQVTM and CDR2 is ANQGSEA. V trimming: 1 base; J trimming: 11 bases; junction bases outside the gene matches: 7. The CDR3: CSVEVGQGEQYF. The CDR3 DNA reads as TGCAGCGTTGAAGTGGGCCAGGGGGAACAGTACTTC.

This clonotype was seen more than once but under ten times. The chain uses TRBV4-3 and TRBJ2-3; 7 bases match TRBD1. CDR1 is LGHNA and CDR2 is YSLEER in the germline V gene. This CDR3 region has 16 residues. Trimming cost V 0 bases and J 2 bases; bases outside gene matches: 5. The CDR3 is CASSQDWGQLTDTQYF. For the CDR3, the DNA is TGCGCCAGCAGCCAAGATTGGGGACAGCTCACAGATACGCAGTATTTT.

In the case of this clonotype: Sequence at one end of the junction differs from germline and may be a read error. The rearrangement joins TRBV7-7 to TRBJ2-1; D remains ambiguous. Looked up from germline, CDR1 is SSHAT and CDR2 is FNYEAQ (reference sequence). The CDR3 is made up of 13 amino acids. CDR3 residues: CASSLDFRDEQFF. DNA of the CDR3: TGTGCTAGCAGCTTAGACTTTAGGGATGAGCAGTTCTTC.

CDR3 DNA sequence: TGCGCCAGCAGCCAAGATATATCTTGGACAGGACGCTACGAGCAGTACTTC. Protein sequence: CASSQDISWTGRYEQYF. This chain joins TRBV4-3 and TRBJ2-7, with 7 bases fitting TRBD1. CDR3 length equals 17 residues. CDR1 and CDR2 from the germline V gene are LGHNA and YSLEER. V trimming: 0 bases; J trimming: 3 bases; junction bases outside the gene matches: 11.

V and J are TRBV29-1 and TRBJ2-1; D remains unclear. Trimming pared 8 bases from V and 5 bases from J, leaving 13 bases between. CDR1 is SQVTM, CDR2 ANQGSEA, per germline. This CDR3 contains 12 residues. Here the CDR3 DNA reads TGCAGCTCCTCCTCTTCGGACAATGAGCAGTTCTTC. Residues: CSSSSSDNEQFF.

The chain employs TRBV20-1 and TRBJ2-4; possibly TRBD2 for D (6 bases). The J call may be mistaken, given a closer DNA end match to TRBJ2-7. The CDR3 is made up of 14 amino acids. Per the germline V gene, CDR1 is DFQATT and CDR2 is SNEGSKA (reference sequence). The CDR3 sequence is CSARGRRAIYEQYF. The CDR3, as DNA: TGCAGTGCTAGAGGTAGGAGGGCAATCTACGAGCAGTACTTC.

CDR3 coding DNA: TGCAGTGCTAGAGTCCCGGGGCAGTACAACACTGAAGCTTTCTTT. Translating it yields CSARVPGQYNTEAFF. The V call is TRBV20-1, the J call TRBJ1-1; a possible D gene is TRBD1 (5 bases). CDR3 length equals 15 residues. From germline, CDR1 is DFQATT and CDR2 SNEGSKA (reference sequence). Trimming removed 1 base at V and 2 bases at J, with 14 bases between.

The chain recombines TRBV11-2 with TRBJ2-1, with TRBD1 as a possible D gene (6 bases). V lost 3 bases and J lost 5, with 14 bases in between. This CDR3 is 15 amino acids long. Looked up from germline, CDR1 is SGHAT and CDR2 is FQNNGV. CDR3 sequence reads: CASSFPGTPHNEQFF. The CDR3 nucleotides are TGTGCCAGCAGCTTCCCCGGGACACCTCACAATGAGCAGTTCTTC.

Comments on this clonotype: Just one base apart from a much larger clone, this may be a read error. This chain connects TRBV6-1 to TRBJ2-7; D is unclear. The V end lost 6 bases, the J end lost 3 bases, and 12 bases lay between the germline ends. The CDR3 spans 13 residues. The germline V gene encodes CDR1 MNHNS and CDR2 SASEGT. CDR3 in amino acids: CASREKENYEQYF. In DNA form, the CDR3 reads TGTGCCAGCAGGGAGAAGGAGAACTACGAGCAGTACTTC.

This clonotype was observed a handful of times. The chain recombines TRBV12-3 or TRBV12-4 with TRBJ1-2; D unclear. Trimming cost V 5 bases and J 4 bases, with 14 bases left between them. The CDR3 has 14 residues. The DNA of the CDR3 is TGTGCCAGCAGTCCCAATCCTGCTGGCTATGGCTACACCTTC. Protein product: CASSPNPAGYGYTF.